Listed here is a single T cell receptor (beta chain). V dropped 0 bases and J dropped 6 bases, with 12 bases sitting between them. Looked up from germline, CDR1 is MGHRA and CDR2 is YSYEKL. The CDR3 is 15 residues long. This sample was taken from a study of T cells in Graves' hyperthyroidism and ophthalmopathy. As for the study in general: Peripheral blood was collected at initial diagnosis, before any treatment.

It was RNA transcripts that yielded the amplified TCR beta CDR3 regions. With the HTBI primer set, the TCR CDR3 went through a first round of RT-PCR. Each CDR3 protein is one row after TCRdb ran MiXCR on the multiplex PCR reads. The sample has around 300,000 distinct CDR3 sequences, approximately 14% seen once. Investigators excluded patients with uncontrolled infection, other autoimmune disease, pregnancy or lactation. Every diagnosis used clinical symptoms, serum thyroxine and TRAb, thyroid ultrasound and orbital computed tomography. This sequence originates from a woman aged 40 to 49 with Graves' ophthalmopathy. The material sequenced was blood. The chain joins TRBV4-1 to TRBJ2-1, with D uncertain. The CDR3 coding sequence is TGCGCCAGCAGCCAAGAGGTCGGTCCCCTCAATGAGCAGTTCTTC. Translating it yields CASSQEVGPLNEQFF.